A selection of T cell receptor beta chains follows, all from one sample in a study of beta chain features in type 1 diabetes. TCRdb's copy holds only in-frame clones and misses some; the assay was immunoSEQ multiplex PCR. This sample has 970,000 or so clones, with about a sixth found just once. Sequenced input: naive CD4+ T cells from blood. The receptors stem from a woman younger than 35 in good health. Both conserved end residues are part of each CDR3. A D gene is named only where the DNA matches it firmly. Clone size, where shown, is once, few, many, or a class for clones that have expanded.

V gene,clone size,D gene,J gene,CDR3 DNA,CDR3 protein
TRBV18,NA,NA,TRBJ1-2,TGTGCCAGCTCACCGGGGACATCAGACGGCTACACCTTC,CASSPGTSDGYTF
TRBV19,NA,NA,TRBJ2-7,TGTGCCAGTCAGTGGAGGAGGGGATACGAGCAGTACTTC,CASQWRRGYEQYF
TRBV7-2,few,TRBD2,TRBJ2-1,TGTGCCAGCAGATCAAGCGGGAGCTCCTACAATGAGCAGTTCTTC,CASRSSGSSYNEQFF
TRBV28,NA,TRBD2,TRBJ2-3,TGTGCCAGCAGCTCCCCTGTCGCCGGGGGGGATACGCAGTATTTT,CASSSPVAGGDTQYF
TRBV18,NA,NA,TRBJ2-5,TGTGCCAGCTCACCGACTAGAGCGAGAGCCGGGGAGACCCAGTACTTC,CASSPTRARAGETQYF
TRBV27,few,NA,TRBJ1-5,TGTGCCAGCAGAAAGGACAGCAGCAATCAGCCCCAGCATTTT,CASRKDSSNQPQHF
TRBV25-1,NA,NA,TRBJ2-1,TGTGCCAGCAGTGGCTCCAATGACAATGAGCAGTTCTTC,CASSGSNDNEQFF
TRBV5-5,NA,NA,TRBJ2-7,TGTGCCAGCGGCGACAGAGCGTTGGACGAGCAGTACTTC,CASGDRALDEQYF
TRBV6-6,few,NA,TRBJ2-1,TGTGCCAGCAGCAAGGAGCTGCGTTTCTCGAATGAGCAGTTCTTC,CASSKELRFSNEQFF
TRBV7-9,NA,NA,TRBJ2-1,TGTGCCAGCAGTAGGGAAAGGGGGGAGCAGTTCTTC,CASSRERGEQFF
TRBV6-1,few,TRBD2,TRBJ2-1,TGTGCCAGCAGTGAAGCGCGGGGTAGCGGGCCCTACAATGAGCAGTTCTTC,CASSEARGSGPYNEQFF
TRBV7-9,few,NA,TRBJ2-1,TGTGCCAGCAGCTTAGGCTCGGGGGTCGGAGATGAGCAGTTCTTC,CASSLGSGVGDEQFF